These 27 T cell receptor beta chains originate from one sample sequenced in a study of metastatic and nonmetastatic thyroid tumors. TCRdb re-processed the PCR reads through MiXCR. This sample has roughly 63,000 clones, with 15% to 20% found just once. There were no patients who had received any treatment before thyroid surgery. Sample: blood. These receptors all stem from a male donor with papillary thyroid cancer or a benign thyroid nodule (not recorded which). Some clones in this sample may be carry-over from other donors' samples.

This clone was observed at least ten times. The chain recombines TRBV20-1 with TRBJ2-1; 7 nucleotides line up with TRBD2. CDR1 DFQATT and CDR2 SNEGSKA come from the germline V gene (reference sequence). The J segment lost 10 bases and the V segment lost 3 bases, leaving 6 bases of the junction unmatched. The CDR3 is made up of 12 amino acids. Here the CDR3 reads CSARTGREEQFF. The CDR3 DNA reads TGCAGTGCTAGGACTGGGCGGGAGGAGCAGTTCTTC.

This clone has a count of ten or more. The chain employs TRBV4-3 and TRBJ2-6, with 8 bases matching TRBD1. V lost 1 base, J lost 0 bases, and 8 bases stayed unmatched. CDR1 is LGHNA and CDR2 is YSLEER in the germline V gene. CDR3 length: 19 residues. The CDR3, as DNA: TGCGCCAGCAGCCAAGCTGTTGGGACAGGAAACTCTGGGGCCAACGTCCTGACTTTC. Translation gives CASSQAVGTGNSGANVLTF.

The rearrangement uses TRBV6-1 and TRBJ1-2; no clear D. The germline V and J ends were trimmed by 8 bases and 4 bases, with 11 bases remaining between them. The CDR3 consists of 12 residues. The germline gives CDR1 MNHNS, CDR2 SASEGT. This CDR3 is CASHRQCYGYTF. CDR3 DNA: TGTGCCAGCCACCGGCAGTGCTATGGCTACACCTTC.

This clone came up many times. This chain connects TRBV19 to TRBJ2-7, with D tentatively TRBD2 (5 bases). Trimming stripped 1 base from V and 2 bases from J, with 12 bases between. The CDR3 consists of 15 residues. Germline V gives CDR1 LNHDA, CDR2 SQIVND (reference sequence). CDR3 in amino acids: CASSIGAGMPYEQYF. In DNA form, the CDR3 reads TGTGCCAGTAGTATAGGTGCCGGGATGCCCTACGAGCAGTACTTC.

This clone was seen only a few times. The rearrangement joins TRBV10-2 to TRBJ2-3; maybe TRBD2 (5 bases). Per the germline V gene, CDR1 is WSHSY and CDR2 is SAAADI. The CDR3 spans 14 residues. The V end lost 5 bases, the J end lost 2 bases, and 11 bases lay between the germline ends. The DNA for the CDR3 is TGCGCCAGCAGTCCAAACGGGATCACAGATACGCAGTATTTT. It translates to CASSPNGITDTQYF.

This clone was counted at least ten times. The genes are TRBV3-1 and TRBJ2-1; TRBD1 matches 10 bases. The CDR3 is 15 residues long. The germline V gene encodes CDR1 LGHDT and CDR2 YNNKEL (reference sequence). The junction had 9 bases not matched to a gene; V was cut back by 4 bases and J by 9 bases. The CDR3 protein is CASSPRTGGNGEQFF. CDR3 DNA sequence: TGTGCCAGCAGCCCTAGGACAGGGGGGAATGGTGAGCAGTTCTTC.

CDR3 sequence: CATSDSRDRGDEKLFF. As DNA, the CDR3 is TGTGCCACCAGTGATTCCCGGGACAGGGGAGATGAAAAACTGTTTTTT. The rearrangement joins TRBV24-1 to TRBJ1-4, with TRBD1 matching 10 bases. This CDR3 is built from 16 residues. The germline CDR1 and CDR2 sequences are KGHDR and SFDVKD. The ends lost 2 bases at V and 6 bases at J; junction bases unmatched: 5.

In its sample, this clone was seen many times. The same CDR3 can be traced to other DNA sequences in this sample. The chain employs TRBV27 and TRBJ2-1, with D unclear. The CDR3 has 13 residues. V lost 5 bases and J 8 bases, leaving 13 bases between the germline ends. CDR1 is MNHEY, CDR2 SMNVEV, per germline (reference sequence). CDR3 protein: CASSPPYPDEQFF. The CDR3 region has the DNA TGTGCCAGCAGTCCCCCGTACCCGGATGAGCAGTTCTTC.

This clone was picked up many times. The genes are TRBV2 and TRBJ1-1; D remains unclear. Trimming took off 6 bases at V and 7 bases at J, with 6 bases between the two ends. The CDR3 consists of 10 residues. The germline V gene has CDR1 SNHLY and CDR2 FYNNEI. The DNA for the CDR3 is TGTGCCAGCAGGCGCCATGAAGCTTTCTTT. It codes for CASRRHEAFF.

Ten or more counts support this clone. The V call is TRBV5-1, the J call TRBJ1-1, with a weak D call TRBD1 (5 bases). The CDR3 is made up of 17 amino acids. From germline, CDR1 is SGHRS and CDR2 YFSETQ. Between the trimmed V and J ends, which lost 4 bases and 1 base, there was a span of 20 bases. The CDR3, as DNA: TGCGCCAGCAGCGGGGGGATGGGAGGACGCGAGAACACTGAAGCTTTCTTT. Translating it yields CASSGGMGGRENTEAFF.

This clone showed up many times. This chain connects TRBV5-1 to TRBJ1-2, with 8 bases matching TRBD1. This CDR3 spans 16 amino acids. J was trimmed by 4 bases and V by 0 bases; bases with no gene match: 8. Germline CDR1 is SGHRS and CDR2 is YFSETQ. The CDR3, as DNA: TGCGCCAGCAGCTTGGACGGGCAGGGGGCTGTCTATGGCTACACCTTC. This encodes CASSLDGQGAVYGYTF.

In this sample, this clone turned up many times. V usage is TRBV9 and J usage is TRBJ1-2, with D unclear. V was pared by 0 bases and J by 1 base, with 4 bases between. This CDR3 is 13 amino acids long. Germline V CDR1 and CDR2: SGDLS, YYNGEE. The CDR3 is CASSVGGNYGYTF. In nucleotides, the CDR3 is TGTGCCAGCAGCGTAGGGGGTAACTATGGCTACACCTTC.

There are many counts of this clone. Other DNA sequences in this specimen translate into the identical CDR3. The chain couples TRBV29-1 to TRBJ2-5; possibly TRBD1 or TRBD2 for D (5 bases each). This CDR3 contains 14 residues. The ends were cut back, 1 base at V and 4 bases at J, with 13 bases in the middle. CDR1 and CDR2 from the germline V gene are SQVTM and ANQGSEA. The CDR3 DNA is TGCAGCGTTGAAGCTCGAGGGGCGGGAGAGACCCAGTACTTC. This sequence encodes CSVEARGAGETQYF.

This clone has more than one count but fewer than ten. The chain's CDR3 is CASGTGNEQFF. CDR3 sequence (DNA): TGTGCCAGCGGGACAGGGAATGAGCAGTTCTTC. The chain joins TRBV6-1 to TRBJ2-1; TRBD1 aligns across 9 bases. CDR1 is MNHNS, CDR2 SASEGT, per germline. The junction had 0 bases not matched to a gene; V was cut back by 8 bases and J by 7 bases. The CDR3 extends over 11 amino acids.

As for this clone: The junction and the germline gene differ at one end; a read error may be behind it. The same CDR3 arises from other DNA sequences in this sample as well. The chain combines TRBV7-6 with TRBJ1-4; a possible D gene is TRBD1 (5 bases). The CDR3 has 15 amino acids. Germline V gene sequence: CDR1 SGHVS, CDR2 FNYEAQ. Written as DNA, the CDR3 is TGTGCCAGCAGCTTAGGGGAGGGACGAAATGAAAAATTGTTTTTT. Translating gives CASSLGEGRNEKLFF.

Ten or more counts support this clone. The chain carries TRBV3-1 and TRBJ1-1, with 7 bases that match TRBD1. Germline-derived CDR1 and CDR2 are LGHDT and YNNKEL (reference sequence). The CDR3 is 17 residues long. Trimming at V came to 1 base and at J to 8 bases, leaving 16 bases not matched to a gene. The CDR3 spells CASSQAWTGSGKGEAFF. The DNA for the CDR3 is TGTGCCAGCAGCCAAGCATGGACAGGCTCTGGAAAAGGGGAAGCTTTCTTT.

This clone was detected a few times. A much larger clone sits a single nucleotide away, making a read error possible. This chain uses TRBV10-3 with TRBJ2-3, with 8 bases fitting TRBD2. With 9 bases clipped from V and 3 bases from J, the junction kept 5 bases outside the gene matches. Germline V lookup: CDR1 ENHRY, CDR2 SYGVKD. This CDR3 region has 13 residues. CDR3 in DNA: TGTGCCATTAAGCGGGAGCTAACAGATACGCAGTATTTT. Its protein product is CAIKRELTDTQYF.

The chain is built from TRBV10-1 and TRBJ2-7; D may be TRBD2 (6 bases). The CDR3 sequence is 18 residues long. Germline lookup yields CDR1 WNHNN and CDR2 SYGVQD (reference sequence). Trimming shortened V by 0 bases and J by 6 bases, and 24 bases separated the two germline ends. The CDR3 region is CASSESWGDGRSCCEQYV. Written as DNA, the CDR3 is TGCGCCAGCAGTGAGTCGTGGGGAGATGGGAGGTCCTGCTGCGAGCAGTACGTC.

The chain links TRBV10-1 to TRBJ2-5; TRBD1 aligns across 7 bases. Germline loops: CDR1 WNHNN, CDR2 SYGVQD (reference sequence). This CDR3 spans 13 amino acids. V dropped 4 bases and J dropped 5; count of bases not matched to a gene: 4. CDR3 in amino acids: CASSGQGWETQYF. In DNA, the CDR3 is TGCGCCAGCAGTGGACAGGGATGGGAGACCCAGTACTTC.

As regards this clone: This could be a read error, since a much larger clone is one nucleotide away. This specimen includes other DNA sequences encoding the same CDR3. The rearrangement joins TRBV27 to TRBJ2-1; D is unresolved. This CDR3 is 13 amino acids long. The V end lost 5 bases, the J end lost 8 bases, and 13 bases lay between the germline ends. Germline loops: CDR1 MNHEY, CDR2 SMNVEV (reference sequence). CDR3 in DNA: TGTGCCAGCAGTCCCCCTTACCCGGATGAGCAGTTCTTC. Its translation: CASSPPYPDEQFF.

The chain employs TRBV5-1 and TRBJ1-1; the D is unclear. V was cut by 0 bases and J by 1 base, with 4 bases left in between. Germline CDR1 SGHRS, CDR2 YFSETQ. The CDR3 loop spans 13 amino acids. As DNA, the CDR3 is TGCGCCAGCAGCTTGGGCGGGAACACTGAAGCTTTCTTT. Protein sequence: CASSLGGNTEAFF.

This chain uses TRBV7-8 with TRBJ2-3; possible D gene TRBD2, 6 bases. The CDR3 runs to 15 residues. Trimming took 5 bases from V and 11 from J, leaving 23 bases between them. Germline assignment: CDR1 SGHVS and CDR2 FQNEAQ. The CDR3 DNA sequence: TGTGCCAGCAGCCTAATGCCCGTGACTAGTTTAATGCAGTATTTT. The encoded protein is CASSLMPVTSLMQYF.

CDR3 residues: CASSPLGGLLENTGELFF. CDR3 nucleotides: TGTGCCAGCAGCCCCCTCGGCGGGCTCCTGGAGAACACCGGGGAGCTGTTTTTT. The chain combines TRBV7-6 with TRBJ2-2; D is possibly TRBD2 (5 bases). The CDR3 spans 18 residues. Germline V gene sequence: CDR1 SGHVS, CDR2 FNYEAQ. Trimming left V 5 bases short and J 1 base short, with 20 bases between.

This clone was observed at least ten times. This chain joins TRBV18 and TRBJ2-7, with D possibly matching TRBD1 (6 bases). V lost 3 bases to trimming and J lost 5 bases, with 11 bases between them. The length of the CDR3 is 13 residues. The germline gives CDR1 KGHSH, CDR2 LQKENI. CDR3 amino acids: CASSPRGRDEQYV. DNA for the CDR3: TGTGCCAGCTCACCCAGGGGCAGGGACGAGCAGTACGTC.

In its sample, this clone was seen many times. CDR3 residues: CASSLALGGRAVNPFNEQFF. CDR3 nucleotide sequence: TGTGCCAGCAGTTTAGCGCTCGGCGGGAGGGCCGTTAATCCCTTCAATGAGCAGTTCTTC. The chain employs TRBV12-3 or TRBV12-4 and TRBJ2-1; 9 bases agree with TRBD2. Losses at the gene ends were 0 bases for V and 6 bases for J; bases not matched to a gene: 18. The CDR3 covers 20 residues.

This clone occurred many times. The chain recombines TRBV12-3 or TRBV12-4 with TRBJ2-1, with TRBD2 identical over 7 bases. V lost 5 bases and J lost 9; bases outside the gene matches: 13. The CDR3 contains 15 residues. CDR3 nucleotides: TGTGCCAGCAGTCACCCCGGCGGGAGTAAGGGTGAGCAGTTCTTC. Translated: CASSHPGGSKGEQFF.

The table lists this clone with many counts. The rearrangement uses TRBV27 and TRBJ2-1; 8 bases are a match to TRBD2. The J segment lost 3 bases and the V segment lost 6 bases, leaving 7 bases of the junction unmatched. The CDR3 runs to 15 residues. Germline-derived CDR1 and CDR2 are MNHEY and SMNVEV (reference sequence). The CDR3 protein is CASSFIAGNYNEQFF. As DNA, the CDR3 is TGTGCCAGCAGCTTTATAGCGGGAAACTACAATGAGCAGTTCTTC.